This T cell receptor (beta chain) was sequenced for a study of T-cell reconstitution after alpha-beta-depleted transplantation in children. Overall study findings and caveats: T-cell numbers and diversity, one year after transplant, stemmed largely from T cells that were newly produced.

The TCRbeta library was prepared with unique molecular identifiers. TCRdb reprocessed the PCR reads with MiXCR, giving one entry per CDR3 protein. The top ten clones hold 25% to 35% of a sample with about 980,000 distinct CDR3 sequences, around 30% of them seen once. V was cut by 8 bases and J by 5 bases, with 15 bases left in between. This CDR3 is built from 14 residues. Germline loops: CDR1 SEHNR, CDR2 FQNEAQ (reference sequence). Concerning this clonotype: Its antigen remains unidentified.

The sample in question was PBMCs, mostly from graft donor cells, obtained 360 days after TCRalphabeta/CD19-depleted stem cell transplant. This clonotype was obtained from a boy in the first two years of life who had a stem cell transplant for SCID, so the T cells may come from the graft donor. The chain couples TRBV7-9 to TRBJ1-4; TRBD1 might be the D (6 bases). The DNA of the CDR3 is TGTGCCAGCGACCGGATGGGGACAAATGAAAAACTGTTTTTT. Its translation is CASDRMGTNEKLFF.